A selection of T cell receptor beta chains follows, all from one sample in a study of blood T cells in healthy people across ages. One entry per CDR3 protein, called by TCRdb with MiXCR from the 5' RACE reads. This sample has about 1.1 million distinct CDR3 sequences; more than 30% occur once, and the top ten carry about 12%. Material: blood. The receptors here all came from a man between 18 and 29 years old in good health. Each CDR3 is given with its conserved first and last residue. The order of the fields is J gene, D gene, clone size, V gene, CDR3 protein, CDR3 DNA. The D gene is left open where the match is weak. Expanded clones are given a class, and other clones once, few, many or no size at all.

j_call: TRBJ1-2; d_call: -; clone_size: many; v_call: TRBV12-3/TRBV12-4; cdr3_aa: CASSLARSNGYTF; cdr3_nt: TGTGCCAGCAGCCTAGCGCGAAGTAATGGCTACACCTTC
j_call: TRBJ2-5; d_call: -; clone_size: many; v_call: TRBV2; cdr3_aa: CASSLETQYF; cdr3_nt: TGTGCCAGCAGCTTAGAGACCCAGTACTTC
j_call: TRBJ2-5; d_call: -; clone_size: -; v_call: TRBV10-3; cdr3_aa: CAISPGAGSINEQYF; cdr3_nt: TGTGCCATCAGTCCCGGGGCAGGTAGTATCAATGAGCAGTACTTC
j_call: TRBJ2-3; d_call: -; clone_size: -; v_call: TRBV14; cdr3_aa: CASSQGVPGDTQYF; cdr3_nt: TGTGCCAGCAGCCAAGGCGTTCCCGGGGATACGCAGTATTTT
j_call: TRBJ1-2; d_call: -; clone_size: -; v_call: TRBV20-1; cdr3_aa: CSARVSWTLANYGYTF; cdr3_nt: TGCAGTGCTAGAGTGAGCTGGACCCTAGCTAACTATGGCTACACCTTC
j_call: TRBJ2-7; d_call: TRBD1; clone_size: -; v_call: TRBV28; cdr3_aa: CASSYRDRNYEQYF; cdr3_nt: TGTGCCAGCAGTTACCGGGACAGGAACTACGAGCAGTACTTC
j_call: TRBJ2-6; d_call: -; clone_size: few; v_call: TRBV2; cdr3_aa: CASSDPGANVLTF; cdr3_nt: TGTGCCAGCAGTGACCCCGGGGCCAACGTCCTGACTTTC
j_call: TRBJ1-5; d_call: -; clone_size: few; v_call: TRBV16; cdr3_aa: CASRTTWGRGDQPQHF; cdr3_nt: TGTGCCAGCAGAACCACGTGGGGCAGGGGTGATCAGCCCCAGCATTTT
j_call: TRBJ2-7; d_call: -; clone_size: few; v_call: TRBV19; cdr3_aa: CASSIDRSITGSEQYF; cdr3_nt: TGTGCCAGTAGTATAGATCGCAGCATAACAGGGAGCGAGCAGTACTTC
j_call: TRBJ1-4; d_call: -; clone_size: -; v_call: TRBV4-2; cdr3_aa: CVSSQGPPSSNEKLFF; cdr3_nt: TGTGTCAGCAGCCAAGGCCCCCCGTCCTCTAATGAAAAACTGTTTTTT
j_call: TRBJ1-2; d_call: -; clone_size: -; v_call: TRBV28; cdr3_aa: CASRGVQDYGYTF; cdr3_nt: TGTGCCAGCAGGGGAGTTCAAGACTATGGCTACACCTTC
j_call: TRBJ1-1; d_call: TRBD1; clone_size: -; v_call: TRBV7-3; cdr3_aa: CASSVRQGLSNTEAFF; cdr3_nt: TGTGCCAGCAGTGTTAGACAGGGGCTATCGAACACTGAAGCTTTCTTT
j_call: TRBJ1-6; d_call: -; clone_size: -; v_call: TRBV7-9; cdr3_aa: CASSPSPVQSPLHF; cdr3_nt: TGTGCCAGCAGCCCATCCCCGGTTCAGTCACCCCTCCACTTT
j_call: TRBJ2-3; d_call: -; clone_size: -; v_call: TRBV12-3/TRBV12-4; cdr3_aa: CASRTHGSRLTDTQYF; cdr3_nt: TGTGCCAGCAGAACCCACGGCAGTCGGTTAACAGATACGCAGTATTTT